These 5 T cell receptor beta chains came from one sample sequenced in a study of blood T cells in healthy people across ages (dated by TCRdb to the mid-2010s). Preparation of the library involved 5' RACE. A second PCR of 7 to 11 cycles was performed with a sample-barcoded 5' primer and a J-beta primer mix. TCRdb passed the public sequencing reads through fastp at Q25 and MiXCR, retaining productive beta sequences. Entries are consolidated by CDR3 protein sequence, retaining the most common genes and DNA. Across this sample there are 1.8 million or so distinct CDR3 sequences, with roughly two fifths seen only once. More than 20% of the sample is in the top ten clones. Sequencing input: blood. The origin of the receptors is a human donor in good health.

This clonotype was seen a few times. This sequence joins TRBV15 and TRBJ1-2, with no clear D. The CDR3 loop spans 13 amino acids. The germline V gene encodes CDR1 LNHNV and CDR2 YYDKDF (reference sequence). Trimming shortened V by 5 bases and J by 3 bases, and 10 bases separated the two germline ends. CDR3 residues: CATSPGLDYGYTF. The CDR3 bases are TGTGCCACCAGCCCTGGGTTAGACTATGGCTACACCTTC.

This rearrangement joins TRBV2 to TRBJ2-5, with D perhaps TRBD2 (6 bases). This CDR3 has 14 residues. With 6 bases removed from V and 3 bases from J, the gap between germline ends came to 14 bases. Germline V lookup: CDR1 SNHLY, CDR2 FYNNEI. The CDR3 loop reads CASSRQTREETQYF. CDR3 in DNA: TGTGCCAGCAGCCGACAGACTAGGGAAGAGACCCAGTACTTC.

A note on this clonotype: An end of the junction does not agree with germline; a read error may underlie this. The CDR3 sequence is CAGSDPSAYEQYF. For the CDR3, the DNA is TGTGCCGGCAGTGACCCCTCGGCCTACGAGCAGTACTTC. The rearrangement links TRBV25-1 to TRBJ2-7, with D hard to call. This CDR3 is 13 amino acids long. Germline V CDR1 and CDR2: MGHDK, SYGVNS.

The chain combines TRBV6-1 with TRBJ2-2; D assignment may be TRBD1 or TRBD2 (7 bases each). The germline CDR1 and CDR2 sequences are MNHNS and SASEGT. The CDR3 totals 18 residues. V lost 5 bases to trimming and J lost 4 bases, with 23 bases between them. The CDR3 nucleotides read TGTGCCAGCAGTCGAGGGGGCCCCGGGACTACCTGCACCGGGGAGCTGTTTTTT. Its protein is CASSRGGPGTTCTGELFF.

This clonotype occurred a few times. The chain is built from TRBV7-2 and TRBJ1-2, with D possibly matching TRBD1 (6 bases). The germline V and J ends were trimmed by 7 bases and 2 bases, with 20 bases remaining between them. CDR1 is SGHTA and CDR2 is FQGNSA in the germline V gene. The CDR3 contains 16 residues. The CDR3 DNA is TGTGCCAGCACCACGAAGCAAGGACAGTCGAACTATGGCTACACCTTC. Amino acids: CASTTKQGQSNYGYTF.